This T cell receptor beta chain came from a study of CD8+ T cells in alopecia areata. Across the study: Those patients who were treated received oral tofacitinib, which was given at 5 to 10 mg twice daily for moderate-to-severe alopecia areata. Study results and caveats: Among the top 100, expanded CD8+ clones were significantly decreased by tofacitinib, as was scalp clonality.

The treatment here: oral pan-JAK inhibitor, 5-10 mg twice daily. Lesional scalp punch biopsies and peripheral blood were collected from alopecia areata patients. It was cDNA, reverse transcribed from extracted RNA, that served as the sequencing template. Using immunoSEQ multiplex PCR, the repertoire was profiled, and TCRdb retains in-frame clones only, with some absent. Among about 280,000 clones listed, more than 45% were seen once. The CDR3 spans 14 residues. Germline CDR1 SQVTM, CDR2 ANQGSEA. Trimming stripped 4 bases from V and 0 bases from J, with 9 bases between. On this clone: Its antigen is currently unknown.

The source was CD4+ T cells sorted from blood, collected at week 24, from a patient treated with tofacitinib. This clonotype was sampled from a human donor with alopecia areata. V usage is TRBV29-1 and J usage is TRBJ1-4; D unresolved. In DNA form, the CDR3 reads TGCAGCGTTGCGAGGACCGCAACTAATGAAAAACTGTTTTTT. As protein: CSVARTATNEKLFF.